The 24 T cell receptor beta chains reported below all come from one sample, sequenced in a study of shared clonotypes between healthy human individuals. The table came from immunoSEQ multiplex PCR; TCRdb's copy has only in-frame clones and leaves some out. The data show approximately 2.1 million clones, approximately 93% seen once. The sequenced sample consisted of naive CD4+ T cells from PBMCs. Subset described: CD45RA+ positively selected. All receptors come from a man younger than 35 in good health. Some clones in this sample may be carry-over from other donors' samples.

Of note for this clone: The same CDR3 is also encoded by other DNA sequences in this sample. This sequence joins TRBV28 and TRBJ2-2; no firm D call. Looked up from germline, CDR1 is MDHEN and CDR2 is SYDVKM. The CDR3 is made up of 14 amino acids. The ends were cut back, 3 bases at V and 3 bases at J, with 8 bases in the middle. CDR3 sequence: CASSLRQYTGELFF. The CDR3 DNA reads TGTGCCAGCAGTTTGCGGCAGTACACCGGGGAGCTGTTTTTT.

V is TRBV7-6 and J is TRBJ1-5, with D hard to call. The germline V and J ends were trimmed by 4 bases and 7 bases, with 17 bases remaining between them. The germline gives CDR1 SGHVS, CDR2 FNYEAQ. This CDR3 has 15 residues. The CDR3 DNA reads TGTGCCAGCAGCTCCAGGACGGTGGTTGGCCAGCCCCAGCATTTT. Residues: CASSSRTVVGQPQHF.

This chain uses TRBV30 with TRBJ1-2; D gene unclear. The germline gives CDR1 GTSNPN, CDR2 SVGIG (reference sequence). The CDR3 is made up of 14 amino acids. Trimming stripped 5 bases from V and 0 bases from J, with 13 bases between. CDR3 nucleotides: TGTGCCTGGGGTCGCGGCAGTCCTAACTATGGCTACACCTTC. Its translation is CAWGRGSPNYGYTF. The full variable domain, with the rest looked up from reference TRBV30 and TRBJ1-2, is SQTIHQWPATLVQPVGSPLSLECTVEGTSNPNLYWYRQAAGRGLQLLFYSVGIGQISSEVPQNLSASRPQDRQFILSSKKLLLSDSGFYLCAWGRGSPNYGYTFGSGTRLTVV.

V is TRBV2 and J is TRBJ1-5, with D unresolved. V shed 7 bases and J shed 5 bases, with 12 bases lying between them. The V gene's germline CDR1 is SNHLY and CDR2 FYNNEI. The CDR3 is 13 amino acids. The CDR3 loop is CASNSREDQPQHF. DNA for the CDR3: TGTGCCAGCAATAGTAGGGAGGATCAGCCCCAGCATTTT.

The V call is TRBV29-1, the J call TRBJ1-1; TRBD1 matches at 7 bases. The CDR3 has 13 residues. Germline-derived CDR1 and CDR2 are SQVTM and ANQGSEA. The V segment lost 6 bases and the J segment 4 bases; nucleotides outside the gene matches: 8. The CDR3 sequence: CSVYRGGGTEAFF. The CDR3 DNA is TGCAGCGTGTACAGGGGAGGTGGCACTGAAGCTTTCTTT. Full variable domain (missing parts from reference TRBV29-1 and TRBJ1-1): SAVISQKPSRDICQRGTSLTIQCQVDSQVTMMFWYRQQPGQSLTLIATANQGSEATYESGFVIDKFPISRPNLTFSTLTVSNMSPEDSSIYLCSVYRGGGTEAFFGQGTRLTVV.

The chain employs TRBV11-2 and TRBJ2-7; 7 bases map to TRBD1. V shed 7 bases, J shed 6 bases, and the junction held 6 bases outside the gene matches. The CDR3 spans 12 residues. CDR1 is SGHAT, CDR2 FQNNGV, per germline. The DNA for the CDR3 is TGTGCCAGCACCTCGACAGGGATCGAGCAGTACTTC. Translated: CASTSTGIEQYF.

This sequence joins TRBV5-1 and TRBJ2-7; D might be TRBD1 (6 bases). The germline V gene encodes CDR1 SGHRS and CDR2 YFSETQ. This CDR3 comprises 13 residues. The ends were cut back, 6 bases at V and 0 bases at J, with 10 bases in the middle. The CDR3 spells CASKRTDSYEQYF. DNA for the CDR3: TGCGCCAGCAAAAGGACAGACTCCTACGAGCAGTACTTC. Combining the CDR3 with reference TRBV5-1 and TRBJ2-7 gives the whole variable domain KAGVTQTPRYLIKTRGQQVTLSCSPISGHRSVSWYQQTPGQGLQFLFEYFSETQRNKGNFPGRFSGRQFSNSRSEMNVSTLELGDSALYLCASKRTDSYEQYFGPGTRLTVT.

For this clone: Sequence at one end of the junction differs from germline and may be a read error. This chain joins TRBV7-9 and TRBJ2-3, with D perhaps TRBD2 (6 bases). This CDR3 has 15 residues. Germline V gene data show CDR1 as SEHNR and CDR2 as FQNEAQ (reference sequence). The CDR3: CASSLDPTSTNTQYF. CDR3 nucleotides: TGTGCCAGCAGCTTAGACCCCACTAGCACAAATACGCAGTATTTT.

The CDR3 is CASSLVRGYNEQFF. The DNA for the CDR3 is TGTGCCAGCAGCTTAGTAAGGGGCTACAATGAGCAGTTCTTC. The chain is built from TRBV7-8 and TRBJ2-1, with D perhaps matching TRBD1 (5 bases). This CDR3 is built from 14 residues. V lost 1 base and J 3 bases, leaving 7 bases between the germline ends. Looked up from germline, CDR1 is SGHVS and CDR2 is FQNEAQ.

This chain joins TRBV25-1 and TRBJ2-2; 9 positions agree with TRBD1. This CDR3 region has 16 residues. Germline loops: CDR1 MGHDK, CDR2 SYGVNS. J lost 5 bases, V lost 4 bases, and 8 bases had no gene match. In DNA form, the CDR3 reads TGTGCCAGCAGTGGGTGGACAGGGGTCGCAACCGGGGAGCTGTTTTTT. Amino acids: CASSGWTGVATGELFF.

This clone is a singleton in its sample. The chain uses TRBV30 and TRBJ1-1; 8 bases fit TRBD1. The CDR3 has 22 residues. J gave up 1 base and V 5 bases, and 30 bases lay outside the gene matches. Per germline, CDR1 GTSNPN and CDR2 SVGIG (reference sequence). This CDR3 is CAWFRSRQGALSATEPNTEAFF. The CDR3 DNA reads TGTGCCTGGTTCCGTTCCCGCCAGGGGGCTTTGTCGGCTACAGAACCGAACACTGAAGCTTTCTTT.

The chain couples TRBV5-1 to TRBJ2-4, with 7 bases that match TRBD1. This CDR3 is 16 amino acids long. The V gene's germline CDR1 is SGHRS and CDR2 YFSETQ. The ends lost 0 bases at V and 2 bases at J; junction bases unmatched: 5. CDR3 sequence (DNA): TGCGCCAGCAGCTTGGTGCCAGGGGGACCCAAAAACATTCAGTACTTC. Its translation is CASSLVPGGPKNIQYF. The full variable domain, in which reference TRBV5-1 and TRBJ2-4 provide the parts outside the CDR3, is KAGVTQTPRYLIKTRGQQVTLSCSPISGHRSVSWYQQTPGQGLQFLFEYFSETQRNKGNFPGRFSGRQFSNSRSEMNVSTLELGDSALYLCASSLVPGGPKNIQYFGAGTRLSVL.

V gene TRBV5-5 combines with J gene TRBJ2-5, with D uncertain. Germline loops: CDR1 SGHKS, CDR2 YYEKEE (reference sequence). The CDR3 length is 17 residues. V lost 3 bases to trimming and J lost 4 bases, with 22 bases between them. DNA of the CDR3: TGTGCCAGCAGCTCGTCCCTGCCCTTATACGCTGGAGAGACCCAGTACTTC. It specifies CASSSSLPLYAGETQYF.

The rearrangement uses TRBV29-1 and TRBJ2-5; 7 bases line up with TRBD2. With 4 bases clipped from V and 5 bases from J, the junction kept 7 bases outside the gene matches. Germline V gene data show CDR1 as SQVTM and CDR2 as ANQGSEA. The CDR3 spans 13 residues. The CDR3: CSVVAGETETQYF. The CDR3 coding sequence is TGCAGCGTTGTGGCGGGAGAGACGGAGACCCAGTACTTC. The whole variable domain, filled in from reference TRBV29-1 and TRBJ2-5, reads SAVISQKPSRDICQRGTSLTIQCQVDSQVTMMFWYRQQPGQSLTLIATANQGSEATYESGFVIDKFPISRPNLTFSTLTVSNMSPEDSSIYLCSVVAGETETQYFGPGTRLLVL.

Worth noting for this clone: Different DNA sequences within this sample yield the same CDR3. V and J are TRBV5-8 and TRBJ2-5; D remains ambiguous. The ends were cut back, 1 base at V and 5 bases at J, with 6 bases in the middle. Germline lookup yields CDR1 SGHTS and CDR2 YDEGEE. The CDR3 contains 12 residues. CDR3 in amino acids: CASSLNRETQYF. In DNA form, the CDR3 reads TGTGCCAGCAGCTTGAACCGCGAGACCCAGTACTTC. Variable domain in full (rest from reference TRBV5-8 and TRBJ2-5): EAGVTQSPTHLIKTRGQQATLRCSPISGHTSVYWYQQALGLGLQFLLWYDEGEERNRGNFPPRFSGRQFPNYSSELNVNALELEDSALYLCASSLNRETQYFGPGTRLLVL.

The rearrangement links TRBV7-9 to TRBJ2-3; a weak D match, TRBD2 (5 bases). The CDR3 sequence is 14 residues long. V dropped 1 base and J dropped 8 bases, with 13 bases sitting between them. Germline-derived CDR1 and CDR2 are SEHNR and FQNEAQ (reference sequence). The CDR3 sequence: CASSLGVVGGTQYF. DNA for the CDR3: TGTGCCAGCAGCTTAGGCGTGGTAGGAGGTACGCAGTATTTT.

The V gene is TRBV18, the J gene TRBJ2-1; D unclear. V lost 2 bases to trimming and J lost 8 bases, with 7 bases between them. The germline gives CDR1 KGHSH, CDR2 LQKENI. The CDR3 is 12 amino acids. CDR3 coding DNA: TGTGCCAGCTCACCAGGGGAATATGAGCAGTTCTTC. Translation gives CASSPGEYEQFF.

This chain uses TRBV29-1 with TRBJ1-5; TRBD1 matches 8 bases. CDR1 and CDR2 from the germline V gene are SQVTM and ANQGSEA. This CDR3 comprises 13 residues. After removal of 6 bases from V and 6 bases from J, the junction contained 7 bases not matched to a gene. CDR3 in amino acids: CSVMAGGGQPQHF. The DNA of the CDR3 is TGCAGCGTGATGGCAGGGGGCGGTCAGCCCCAGCATTTT.

This chain connects TRBV4-1 to TRBJ2-3, with D perhaps matching TRBD1 (5 bases). The CDR3 runs 14 residues. V lost 2 bases, J lost 2 bases, and 8 bases lay in between. The germline V gene encodes CDR1 MGHRA and CDR2 YSYEKL. The CDR3: CASSQTDNTDTQYF. DNA of the CDR3: TGCGCCAGCAGCCAAACGGACAACACAGATACGCAGTATTTT.

This clone came up a few times. The V gene is TRBV7-2, the J gene TRBJ1-5; D gene uncertain. V was trimmed by 5 bases and J by 6 bases, leaving 11 bases between them. This CDR3 is 13 amino acids long. CDR1 and CDR2 (germline): SGHTA, FQGNSA. CDR3 DNA sequence: TGTGCCAGCAGCCAAGGGCTAATTCAGCCCCAGCATTTT. Its translation: CASSQGLIQPQHF.

The V and J genes are TRBV10-3 and TRBJ2-3; maybe TRBD1 (6 bases). The CDR3 runs 15 residues. Germline V CDR1 and CDR2: ENHRY, SYGVKD. V dropped 2 bases and J dropped 2 bases, with 11 bases sitting between them. CDR3 DNA: TGTGCCATCAGTGAGGACAGGCCGATCACAGATACGCAGTATTTT. It encodes CAISEDRPITDTQYF.

This chain connects TRBV29-1 to TRBJ2-5; tentatively, D is TRBD1 (5 bases). The CDR3 totals 12 residues. Germline V lookup: CDR1 SQVTM, CDR2 ANQGSEA. Deletions cut 5 bases from V and 2 bases from J, with 9 bases between. CDR3 residues: CSVLTAQETQYF. In DNA, the CDR3 is TGCAGCGTTCTGACAGCTCAAGAGACCCAGTACTTC.

The gene calls are TRBV7-6 and TRBJ2-1, with D perhaps matching TRBD1 or TRBD2 (5 bases each). This CDR3 has 15 amino acids. V gave up 0 bases and J gave up 6 bases, with 12 bases separating them. Germline V gene sequence: CDR1 SGHVS, CDR2 FNYEAQ. This CDR3 is CASSLAGPPLNEQFF. CDR3 DNA: TGTGCCAGCAGCTTAGCGGGACCACCACTCAATGAGCAGTTCTTC.

V usage is TRBV20-1 and J usage is TRBJ2-1; maybe TRBD2 (5 bases). The germline V gene has CDR1 DFQATT and CDR2 SNEGSKA (reference sequence). Trimming removed 4 bases from V and 15 bases from J, with 16 bases in between. This CDR3 is built from 11 residues. This CDR3 is CSAIRTREAFF. The DNA for the CDR3 is TGCAGTGCTATCAGAACCCGGGAAGCGTTCTTC.